This T cell receptor beta chain was captured in a study of graft-versus-host responses after intestinal transplantation. The CDR3 is 16 residues long. V lost 6 bases, J lost 0 bases, and 18 bases lay in between. Germline V gives CDR1 LNHDA, CDR2 SQIVND (reference sequence). Findings and caveats of the study: Marrow from the recipient contained GvH clones, some of which had appeared first in ileum or blood.

This clone turned up a few times. Antigen unknown. The protocol was immunoSEQ multiplex PCR, while the TCRdb copy is restricted to in-frame clones and leaves out a portion. The repertoire holds around 90,000 clones, with 80% to 95% as singletons. The chain has TRBV19 and TRBJ2-7; possibly TRBD2 for D (7 bases). Sample: unstimulated CD8+ T cells sorted from spleen or lymph node cells, taken before transplant. This sequence was found in a human donor who was the organ donor for an intestinal transplant. As DNA, the CDR3 is TGTGCCAGTAGCGCACCGGGGGGCACGAGCTCCTACGAGCAGTACTTC. Its protein product is CASSAPGGTSSYEQYF.